This TCR beta chain was captured in a study of cytomegalovirus exposure and HLA in healthy donors. Study-wide points: It was reported that TCR beta sequences correctly inferred the HLA-A and HLA-B alleles for most subjects. In a later analysis, approximately 15,000 TCR beta sequences were associated with HLA alleles at 0.05 false discovery rate.

The trim removed 2 bases at V and 1 base at J, leaving 1 base unmatched. The CDR3 has 15 amino acids. Germline assignment: CDR1 LGHNA and CDR2 YNFKEQ. Worth noting for this clone: Its antigen is currently unknown.

A multiplex PCR was run with 60 Vbeta primers and 13 Jbeta primers. Original analysis: Per a later analysis, the number of unique TCR beta chains was roughly 83 million, of which around 9.9 million were shared. Clones were sequenced by immunoSEQ multiplex PCR, and TCRdb holds only the in-frame ones, with some missing. V and J calls and clone size come straight from that table; D and trimming were deduced from the DNA. The sample includes around 120,000 clones, roughly 80% seen only once; the top ten take approximately 1.1%. The sequence derives from a boy younger than 18 in good health and CMV-seronegative. The material sequenced was PBMCs. The rearrangement links TRBV4-2 to TRBJ2-7, with 11 bases aligning to TRBD2. CDR3 in amino acids: CASSQTSGGSYEQYF. CDR3 in DNA: TGTGCCAGCAGCCAAACTAGCGGGGGATCCTACGAGCAGTACTTC.